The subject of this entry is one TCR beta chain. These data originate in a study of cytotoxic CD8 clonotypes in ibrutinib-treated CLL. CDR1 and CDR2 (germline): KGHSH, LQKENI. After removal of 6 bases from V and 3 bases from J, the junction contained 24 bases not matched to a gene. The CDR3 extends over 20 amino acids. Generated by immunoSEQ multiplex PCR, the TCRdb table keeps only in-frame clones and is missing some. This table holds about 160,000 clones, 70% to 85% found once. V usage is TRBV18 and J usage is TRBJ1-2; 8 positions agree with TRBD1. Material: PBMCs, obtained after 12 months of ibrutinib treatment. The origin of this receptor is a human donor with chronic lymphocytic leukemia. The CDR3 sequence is CASSLLARDRPEITHYGYTF. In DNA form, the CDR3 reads TGTGCCAGCTCCCTCCTCGCCCGGGACAGGCCCGAAATTACCCACTATGGCTACACCTTC. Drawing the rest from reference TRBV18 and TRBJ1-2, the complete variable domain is NAGVMQNPRHLVRRRGQEARLRCSPMKGHSHVYWYRQLPEEGLKFMVYLQKENIIDESGMPKERFSAEFPKEGPSILRIQQVVRGDSAAYFCASSLLARDRPEITHYGYTFGSGTRLTVV.